The text below deals with one T cell receptor (beta chain). The antigen remains unidentified. Through a sample-barcoded 5' primer and a J-beta primer mix, a second PCR was run for about 6 to 11 cycles. A single record per CDR3 protein comes from TCRdb applying MiXCR to the 5' RACE reads. The sample includes 750,000 to 850,000 distinct CDR3 sequences, about 25% of them seen just once. This record comes from a study of blood T cells in healthy people across ages. Study results and caveats: Not knowing donor CMV status may have confounded expanded clonotype changes. Diversity estimates from one million T cells were considered underestimates.

V was shortened by 6 bases and J by 5 bases, with 5 bases between the two germline ends. CDR1 is MNHNY and CDR2 is SVGAGI in the germline V gene (reference sequence). The CDR3 consists of 10 residues. These data are also associated with another study on T cells of mothers and their children.

The rearrangement links TRBV6-6 to TRBJ2-7, with D uncertain. Sequenced: blood. This receptor was identified in a boy between 5 and 17 years old in good health. CDR3 in DNA: TGTGCCAGCAGGGGCGACGAGCAGTACTTC. Protein sequence: CASRGDEQYF.